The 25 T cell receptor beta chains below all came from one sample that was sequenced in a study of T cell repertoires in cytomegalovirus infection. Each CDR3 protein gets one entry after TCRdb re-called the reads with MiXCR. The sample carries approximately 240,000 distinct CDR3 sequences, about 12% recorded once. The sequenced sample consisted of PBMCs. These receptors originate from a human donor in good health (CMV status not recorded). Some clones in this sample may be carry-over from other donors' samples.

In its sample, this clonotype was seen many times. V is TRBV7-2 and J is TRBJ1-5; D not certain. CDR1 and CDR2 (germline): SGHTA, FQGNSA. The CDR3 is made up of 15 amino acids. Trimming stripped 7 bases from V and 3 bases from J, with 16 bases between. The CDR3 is CASTFQAGNNQPQHF. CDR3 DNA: TGTGCCAGCACCTTTCAGGCCGGGAACAATCAGCCCCAGCATTTT. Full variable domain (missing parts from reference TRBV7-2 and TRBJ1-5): GAGVSQSPSNKVTEKGKDVELRCDPISGHTALYWYRQSLGQGLEFLIYFQGNSAPDKSGLPSDRFSAERTGGSVSTLTIQRTQQEDSAVYLCASTFQAGNNQPQHFGDGTRLSIL.

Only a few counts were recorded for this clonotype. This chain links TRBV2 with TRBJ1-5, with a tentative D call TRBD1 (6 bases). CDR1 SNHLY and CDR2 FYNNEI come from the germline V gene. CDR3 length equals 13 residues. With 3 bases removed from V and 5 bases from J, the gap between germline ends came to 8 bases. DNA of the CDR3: TGTGCCAGCAGTGACCGGACAGATCAGCCCCAGCATTTT. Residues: CASSDRTDQPQHF.

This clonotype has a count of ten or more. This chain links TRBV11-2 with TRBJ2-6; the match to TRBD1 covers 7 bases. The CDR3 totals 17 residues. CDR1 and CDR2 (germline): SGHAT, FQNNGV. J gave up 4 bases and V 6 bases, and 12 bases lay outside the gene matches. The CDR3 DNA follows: TGTGCCAGCAGATTAAGACAGGGCCGTACGGGGGCCAACGTCCTGACTTTC. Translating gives CASRLRQGRTGANVLTF.

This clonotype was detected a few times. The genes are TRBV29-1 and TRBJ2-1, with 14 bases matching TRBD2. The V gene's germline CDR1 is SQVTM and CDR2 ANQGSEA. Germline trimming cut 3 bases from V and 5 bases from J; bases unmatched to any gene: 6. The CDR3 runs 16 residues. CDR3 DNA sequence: TGCAGCGTTGACCCTGAGACTAGCGGGAGGGACAATGAGCAGTTCTTC. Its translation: CSVDPETSGRDNEQFF.

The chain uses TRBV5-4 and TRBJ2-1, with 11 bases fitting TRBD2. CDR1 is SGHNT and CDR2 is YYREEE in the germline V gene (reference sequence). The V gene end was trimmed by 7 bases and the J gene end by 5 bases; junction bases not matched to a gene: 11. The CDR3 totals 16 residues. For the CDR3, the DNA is TGTGCCAGCGCAGGACCCACTAGCGGGGGAAACAATGAGCAGTTCTTC. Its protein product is CASAGPTSGGNNEQFF.

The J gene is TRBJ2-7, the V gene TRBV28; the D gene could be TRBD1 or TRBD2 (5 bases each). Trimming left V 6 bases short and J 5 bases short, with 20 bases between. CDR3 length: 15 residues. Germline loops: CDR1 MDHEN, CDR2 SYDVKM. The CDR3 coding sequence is TGTGCCAGCAGCTCTACCGGGACGCCTGAGGACGAGCAGTACTTC. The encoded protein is CASSSTGTPEDEQYF. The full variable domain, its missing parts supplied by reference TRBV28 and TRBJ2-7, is DVKVTQSSRYLVKRTGEKVFLECVQDMDHENMFWYRQDPGLGLRLIYFSYDVKMKEKGDIPEGYSVSREKKERFSLILESASTNQTSMYLCASSSTGTPEDEQYFGPGTRLTVT.

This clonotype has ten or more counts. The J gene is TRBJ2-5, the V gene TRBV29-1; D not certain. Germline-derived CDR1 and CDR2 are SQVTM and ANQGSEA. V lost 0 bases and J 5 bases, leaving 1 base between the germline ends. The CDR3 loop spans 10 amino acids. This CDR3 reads CSVEEETQYF. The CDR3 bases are TGCAGCGTTGAAGAGGAGACCCAGTACTTC.

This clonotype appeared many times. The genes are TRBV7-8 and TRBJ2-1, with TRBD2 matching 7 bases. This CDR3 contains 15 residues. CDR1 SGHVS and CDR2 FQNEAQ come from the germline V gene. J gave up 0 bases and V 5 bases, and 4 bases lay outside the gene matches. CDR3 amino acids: CASSPGTTSYNEQFF. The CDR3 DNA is TGTGCCAGCAGCCCCGGGACTACCTCCTACAATGAGCAGTTCTTC.

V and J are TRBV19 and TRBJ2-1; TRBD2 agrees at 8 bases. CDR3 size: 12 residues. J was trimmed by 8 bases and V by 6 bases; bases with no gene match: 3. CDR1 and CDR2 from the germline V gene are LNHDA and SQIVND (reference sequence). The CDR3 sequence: CASSREGDEQFF. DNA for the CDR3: TGTGCCAGTAGCCGGGAGGGAGATGAGCAGTTCTTC.

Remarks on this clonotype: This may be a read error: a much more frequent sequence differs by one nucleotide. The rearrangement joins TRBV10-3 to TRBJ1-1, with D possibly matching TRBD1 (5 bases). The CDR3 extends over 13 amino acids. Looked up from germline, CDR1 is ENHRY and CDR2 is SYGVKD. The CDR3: CAIMEGRNTESFF. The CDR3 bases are TGTGCCATCATGGAGGGGAGGAACACTGAATCTTTCTTT.

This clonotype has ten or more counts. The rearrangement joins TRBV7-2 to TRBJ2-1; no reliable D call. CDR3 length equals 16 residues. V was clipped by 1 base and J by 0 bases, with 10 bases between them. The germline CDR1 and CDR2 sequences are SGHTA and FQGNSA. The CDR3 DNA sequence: TGTGCCAGCAGCTTAGTCGTACTTAGCTCCTACAATGAGCAGTTCTTC. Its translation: CASSLVVLSSYNEQFF.

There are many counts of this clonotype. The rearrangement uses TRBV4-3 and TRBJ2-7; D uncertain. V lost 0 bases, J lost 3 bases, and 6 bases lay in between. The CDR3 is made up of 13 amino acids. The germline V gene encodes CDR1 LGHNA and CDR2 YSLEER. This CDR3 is CASSQERSYEQYF. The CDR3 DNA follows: TGCGCCAGCAGCCAAGAACGGAGCTACGAGCAGTACTTC.

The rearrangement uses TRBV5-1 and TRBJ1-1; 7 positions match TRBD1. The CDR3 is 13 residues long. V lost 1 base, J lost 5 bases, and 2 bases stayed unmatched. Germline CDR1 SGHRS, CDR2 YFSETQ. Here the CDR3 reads CASSLTGVTEAFF. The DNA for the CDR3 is TGCGCCAGCAGCTTGACAGGGGTGACTGAAGCTTTCTTT.

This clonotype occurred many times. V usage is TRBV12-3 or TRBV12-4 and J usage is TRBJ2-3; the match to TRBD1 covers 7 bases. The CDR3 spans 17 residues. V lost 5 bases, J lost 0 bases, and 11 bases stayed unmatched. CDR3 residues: CASSPGTTGDSTDTQYF. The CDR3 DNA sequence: TGTGCCAGCAGTCCAGGAACAACAGGGGATAGCACAGATACGCAGTATTTT.

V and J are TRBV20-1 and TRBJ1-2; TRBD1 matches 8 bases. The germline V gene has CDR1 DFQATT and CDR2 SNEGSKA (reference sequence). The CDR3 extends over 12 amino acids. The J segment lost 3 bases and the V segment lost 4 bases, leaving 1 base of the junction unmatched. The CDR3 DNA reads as TGCAGTGCTACGGGACAGGACTATGGCTACACCTTC. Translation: CSATGQDYGYTF.

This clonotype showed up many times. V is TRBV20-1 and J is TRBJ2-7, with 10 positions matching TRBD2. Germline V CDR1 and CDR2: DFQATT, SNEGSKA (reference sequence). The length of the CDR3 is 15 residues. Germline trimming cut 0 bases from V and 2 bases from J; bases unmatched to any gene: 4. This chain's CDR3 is CSARDRTSGAYEQYF. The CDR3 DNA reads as TGCAGTGCTAGAGATCGAACTAGCGGGGCCTACGAGCAGTACTTC.

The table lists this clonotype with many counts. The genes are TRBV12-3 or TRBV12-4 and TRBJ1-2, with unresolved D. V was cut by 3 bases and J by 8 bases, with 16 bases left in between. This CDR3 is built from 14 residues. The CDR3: CASSFSPPNSGYTF. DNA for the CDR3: TGTGCCAGCAGTTTTTCCCCCCCAAACAGCGGCTACACCTTC.

The CDR3, as DNA: TGCGCCAGCACCCACAGGGACCGGCCCGGGGAGCTGTTTTTT. Translation: CASTHRDRPGELFF. The rearrangement links TRBV5-1 to TRBJ2-2; D possibly corresponds to TRBD1 (6 bases). This CDR3 has 14 residues. V lost 6 bases and J lost 6, with 15 bases in between. Germline-derived CDR1 and CDR2 are SGHRS and YFSETQ.

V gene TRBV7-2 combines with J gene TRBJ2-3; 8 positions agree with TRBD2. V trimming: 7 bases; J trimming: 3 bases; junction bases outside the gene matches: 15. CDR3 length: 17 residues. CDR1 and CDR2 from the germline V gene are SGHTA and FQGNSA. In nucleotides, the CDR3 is TGTGCCAGCACCAACGCTGTTCGGGGGGGGCTGACAGATACGCAGTATTTT. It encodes CASTNAVRGGLTDTQYF.

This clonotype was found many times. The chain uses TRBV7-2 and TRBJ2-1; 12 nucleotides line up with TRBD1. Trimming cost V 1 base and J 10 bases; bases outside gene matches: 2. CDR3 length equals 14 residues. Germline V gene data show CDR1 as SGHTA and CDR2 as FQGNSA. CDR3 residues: CASSLGGTGGEQFF. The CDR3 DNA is TGTGCCAGCAGCTTAGGTGGGACAGGGGGCGAGCAGTTCTTC.

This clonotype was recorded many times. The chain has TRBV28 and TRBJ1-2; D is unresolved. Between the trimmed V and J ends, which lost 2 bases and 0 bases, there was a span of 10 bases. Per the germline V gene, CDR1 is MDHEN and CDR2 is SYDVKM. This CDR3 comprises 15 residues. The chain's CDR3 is CASSLGPPTNYGYTF. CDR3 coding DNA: TGTGCCAGCAGTTTAGGGCCACCGACTAACTATGGCTACACCTTC.

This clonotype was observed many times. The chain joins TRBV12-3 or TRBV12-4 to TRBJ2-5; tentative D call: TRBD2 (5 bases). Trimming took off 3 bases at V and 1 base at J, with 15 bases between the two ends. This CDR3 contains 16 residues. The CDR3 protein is CASSLGSARLQETQYF. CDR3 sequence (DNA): TGTGCCAGCAGTTTGGGTAGCGCAAGACTCCAAGAGACCCAGTACTTC.

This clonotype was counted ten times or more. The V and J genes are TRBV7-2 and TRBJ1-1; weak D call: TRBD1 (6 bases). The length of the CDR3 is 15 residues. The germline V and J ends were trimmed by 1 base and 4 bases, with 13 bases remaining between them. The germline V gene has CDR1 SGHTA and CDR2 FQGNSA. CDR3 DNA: TGTGCCAGCAGCTTAGAACGGGGGGGCCTCACTGAAGCTTTCTTT. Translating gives CASSLERGGLTEAFF.

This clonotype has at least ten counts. The chain's CDR3 is CASKENGGYEQYF. For the CDR3, the DNA is TGTGCCAGCAAGGAGAATGGCGGATACGAGCAGTACTTC. The chain carries TRBV2 and TRBJ2-7; D not certain. Trimming shortened V by 7 bases and J by 4 bases, and 14 bases separated the two germline ends. Germline-derived CDR1 and CDR2 are SNHLY and FYNNEI. The length of the CDR3 is 13 residues.

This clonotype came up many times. CDR3 sequence: CASSFQGGPGELFF. The CDR3 coding sequence is TGTGCCAGCAGCTTTCAGGGGGGCCCCGGGGAGCTGTTTTTT. V usage is TRBV7-2 and J usage is TRBJ2-2; D is possibly TRBD1 (7 bases). The CDR3 totals 14 residues. V lost 3 bases to trimming and J lost 6 bases, with 11 bases between them. Germline V lookup: CDR1 SGHTA, CDR2 FQGNSA.